The rows below give T cell receptor beta chains drawn from one sample of a study of blood T cell repertoires in COVID-19. The protocol was immunoSEQ multiplex PCR, while the TCRdb copy is restricted to in-frame clones and leaves out a portion. The sample lists 200,000 to 250,000 clones; 85% to 90% were seen once. The sequencing sample was made of PBMCs or T cells enriched from blood (not recorded which). Receptors were obtained from a woman aged 45-59 years in a cohort exposed to, infected with or recovered from COVID-19 (not recorded which). Both conserved end residues are part of each CDR3. Fields, in order: D gene, J gene, V gene, CDR3 length, clone size, CDR3 DNA, CDR3 protein. The D gene is left open where the match is weak. Some rows have no size entry. The others give once, few or many, or a class for an expanded clone.

D gene: NA; J gene: TRBJ1-2; V gene: TRBV9; CDR3 length: 13; clone size: NA; CDR3 DNA: TGTGCCAGCAGCGTAGGTGCGGGGCGCGGCTACACCTTC; CDR3 protein: CASSVGAGRGYTF
D gene: NA; J gene: TRBJ1-5; V gene: TRBV4-3; CDR3 length: 14; clone size: NA; CDR3 DNA: TGCGCCAGCAGCCAGACAGTAAGAAATCAGCCCCAGCATTTT; CDR3 protein: CASSQTVRNQPQHF
D gene: TRBD2; J gene: TRBJ2-2; V gene: TRBV30; CDR3 length: 16; clone size: NA; CDR3 DNA: TGTGCCTGGACTAGCGGGGGGGTAGTTCGGACCGGGGAGCTGTTTTTT; CDR3 protein: CAWTSGGVVRTGELFF
D gene: TRBD1; J gene: TRBJ1-4; V gene: TRBV3-1/TRBV3-2; CDR3 length: 17; clone size: NA; CDR3 DNA: TGTGCCAGCAGCCAAGATCCAACCGGGGACAGGGATGAAAAACTGTTTTTT; CDR3 protein: CASSQDPTGDRDEKLFF
D gene: NA; J gene: TRBJ1-1; V gene: TRBV19; CDR3 length: 14; clone size: NA; CDR3 DNA: TGTGCCAGTAGTATGAGGGAGGGGAACACTGAAGCTTTCTTT; CDR3 protein: CASSMREGNTEAFF
D gene: TRBD1; J gene: TRBJ2-6; V gene: TRBV27; CDR3 length: 17; clone size: NA; CDR3 DNA: TGTGCCAGCAGTTTGAGGACAGGGATCTCTGGGGCCAACGTCCTGACTTTC; CDR3 protein: CASSLRTGISGANVLTF
D gene: TRBD2; J gene: TRBJ2-1; V gene: TRBV11-1; CDR3 length: 16; clone size: NA; CDR3 DNA: TGTGCCAGCAGCTTAGAAGTTGCGGGGGTGCCTAATGAGCAGTTCTTC; CDR3 protein: CASSLEVAGVPNEQFF
D gene: NA; J gene: TRBJ1-3; V gene: TRBV19; CDR3 length: 15; clone size: NA; CDR3 DNA: TGTGCCAGTAGTATTACAGTAGTCTCTGGAAACACCATATATTTT; CDR3 protein: CASSITVVSGNTIYF
D gene: NA; J gene: TRBJ1-5; V gene: TRBV20-1; CDR3 length: 13; clone size: NA; CDR3 DNA: TGCAGTGCTAGTTCCAGGGCGCGGCAGCCCCAGCATTTT; CDR3 protein: CSASSRARQPQHF
D gene: TRBD1; J gene: TRBJ1-1; V gene: TRBV7-2; CDR3 length: 13; clone size: NA; CDR3 DNA: TGTGCCAGCAGCGGCAGGGGGCGCGTCGCAGCTTTCTTT; CDR3 protein: CASSGRGRVAAFF
D gene: NA; J gene: TRBJ1-3; V gene: TRBV6-5; CDR3 length: 15; clone size: NA; CDR3 DNA: TGTGCCAGCAGTTGGACATCCGTCTCTGGAAACACCATATATTTT; CDR3 protein: CASSWTSVSGNTIYF
D gene: TRBD1; J gene: TRBJ1-1; V gene: TRBV28; CDR3 length: 18; clone size: NA; CDR3 DNA: TGTGCCAGCACCCTTCCCGGACAGGGTCTTCGGAAGAACACTGAAGCTTTCTTT; CDR3 protein: CASTLPGQGLRKNTEAFF
D gene: NA; J gene: TRBJ1-5; V gene: TRBV21-1; CDR3 length: 14; clone size: NA; CDR3 DNA: TGTGCCAGCAGCAAAGAACGGGGGGTCCAGCCCCAGCATTTT; CDR3 protein: CASSKERGVQPQHF
D gene: NA; J gene: TRBJ1-1; V gene: TRBV7-3; CDR3 length: 14; clone size: NA; CDR3 DNA: TGTGCCAGCAGCCCGGGCGGGGGGCGGACTGAAGCTTTCTTT; CDR3 protein: CASSPGGGRTEAFF
D gene: NA; J gene: TRBJ2-3; V gene: TRBV4-2; CDR3 length: 13; clone size: NA; CDR3 DNA: TGTGCCAGCAGCCAAGTAGCGGCAGATACGCAGTATTTT; CDR3 protein: CASSQVAADTQYF
D gene: NA; J gene: TRBJ2-4; V gene: TRBV7-2; CDR3 length: 18; clone size: NA; CDR3 DNA: TGTGCCAGCAGCTTAGGCCGGGGGAACCGGGACGGCAAAAACATTCAGTACTTC; CDR3 protein: CASSLGRGNRDGKNIQYF
D gene: TRBD1; J gene: TRBJ1-5; V gene: TRBV15; CDR3 length: 15; clone size: NA; CDR3 DNA: TGTGCCACCAGCAGAGGACAGGGGAACAATCAGCCCCAGCATTTT; CDR3 protein: CATSRGQGNNQPQHF
D gene: NA; J gene: TRBJ1-6; V gene: TRBV30; CDR3 length: 17; clone size: NA; CDR3 DNA: TGTGCCTGGAGACTGGCGGGAGCCAGCTCCTATAATTCACCCCTCCACTTT; CDR3 protein: CAWRLAGASSYNSPLHF
D gene: TRBD2; J gene: TRBJ2-1; V gene: TRBV2; CDR3 length: 16; clone size: NA; CDR3 DNA: TGTGCCAGCAGTGAATCCGGGACTAGCCCCACCACTGAGCAGTTCTTC; CDR3 protein: CASSESGTSPTTEQFF
D gene: NA; J gene: TRBJ2-3; V gene: TRBV2; CDR3 length: 14; clone size: few; CDR3 DNA: TGTGCCAGCAGTGAAACATCTAGCACAGATACGCAGTATTTT; CDR3 protein: CASSETSSTDTQYF
D gene: NA; J gene: TRBJ2-1; V gene: TRBV18; CDR3 length: 14; clone size: NA; CDR3 DNA: TGTGCCAGCTCACCCCAGCAGGGATCGGGTGAGCAGTTCTTC; CDR3 protein: CASSPQQGSGEQFF